One and the same sample provided the 8 T cell receptor beta chains below, sequenced in a study of CD8+ T cells in alopecia areata. Investigators isolated RNA and reverse transcribed it into cDNA to act as the sequencing template. Clones were sequenced by immunoSEQ multiplex PCR, and TCRdb holds only the in-frame ones, with some missing. The data contain 150,000 or so clones, about three fifths of them singletons. The sequenced material came from CD4+ T cells sorted from blood. These receptors originate from a human donor in good health.

The gene calls are TRBV18 and TRBJ2-5, with 7 bases lining up with TRBD1. Per the germline V gene, CDR1 is KGHSH and CDR2 is LQKENI. Trimming cost V 3 bases and J 4 bases; bases outside gene matches: 8. CDR3 size: 15 residues. The chain's CDR3 is CASSPGDRVGETQYF. The CDR3 DNA follows: TGTGCCAGCTCACCCGGTGACAGGGTCGGAGAGACCCAGTACTTC.

Concerning this clone: One end of the junction varies from germline; a read error may be responsible. The V call is TRBV30, the J call TRBJ2-7, with D tentatively TRBD1 (5 bases). The germline CDR1 and CDR2 sequences are GTSNPN and SVGIG (reference sequence). This CDR3 comprises 12 residues. This CDR3 reads CAWNNGTGQEDF. The CDR3 coding sequence is TGTGCCTGGAACAACGGAACAGGTCAAGAGGACTTC.

The genes are TRBV4-1 and TRBJ2-7; D is possibly TRBD1 (5 bases). Per germline, CDR1 MGHRA and CDR2 YSYEKL. This CDR3 contains 16 residues. V gave up 5 bases and J gave up 6 bases, with 23 bases separating them. The CDR3 region has the DNA TGCGCCAGCAGCGACGGCGTAGGGGCAGGTCCCCTCGAGCAGTACTTC. It encodes CASSDGVGAGPLEQYF.

The chain recombines TRBV2 with TRBJ1-1; D unclear. The CDR3 has 14 amino acids. The germline gives CDR1 SNHLY, CDR2 FYNNEI. The germline V and J ends were trimmed by 5 bases and 2 bases, with 12 bases remaining between them. The CDR3: CASSLSRTNTEAFF. The DNA of the CDR3 is TGTGCCAGCAGTCTTTCCCGGACTAACACTGAAGCTTTCTTT.

Comments on this clone: Other DNA sequences within the sample encode an identical CDR3. This chain connects TRBV29-1 to TRBJ2-5, with 11 nucleotides matching TRBD1. The V segment lost 6 bases and the J segment 5 bases; nucleotides outside the gene matches: 8. The CDR3 consists of 14 residues. Per the germline V gene, CDR1 is SQVTM and CDR2 is ANQGSEA. The CDR3 protein is CSVAGTGGVETQYF. For the CDR3, the DNA is TGCAGCGTCGCCGGGACAGGGGGGGTCGAGACCCAGTACTTC.

The chain links TRBV7-9 to TRBJ2-5; D is unresolved. Between the trimmed V and J ends, which lost 5 bases and 4 bases, there was a span of 8 bases. CDR3 length: 12 residues. Per the germline V gene, CDR1 is SEHNR and CDR2 is FQNEAQ (reference sequence). Here the CDR3 reads CASSPLLETQYF. CDR3 sequence (DNA): TGTGCCAGCAGCCCCTTACTAGAGACCCAGTACTTC.

This clone came up a few times. The rearrangement uses TRBV6-6 and TRBJ2-7; 8 nucleotides align to TRBD1. This CDR3 has 12 amino acids. Germline assignment: CDR1 MNHNY and CDR2 SVGAGI (reference sequence). V dropped 6 bases and J dropped 5; count of bases not matched to a gene: 3. The CDR3 region is CASRARGHEQYF. The CDR3 region has the DNA TGTGCCAGCAGGGCCAGGGGGCACGAGCAGTACTTC.

The J gene is TRBJ1-2, the V gene TRBV7-9; D may be TRBD1 (5 bases). The CDR3 spans 14 residues. The V end lost 5 bases, the J end lost 2 bases, and 12 bases lay between the germline ends. The V gene's germline CDR1 is SEHNR and CDR2 FQNEAQ (reference sequence). The CDR3 is CASSQMTANYGYTF. The CDR3 DNA reads TGTGCCAGCAGCCAAATGACAGCCAACTATGGCTACACCTTC.